The 5 T cell receptor beta chains below were found in one sample sequenced in a study of shared clonotypes between healthy human individuals. The protocol was immunoSEQ multiplex PCR, while the TCRdb copy is restricted to in-frame clones and leaves out a portion. Altogether under 2,500,000 clones are present, approximately 95% being singletons, with the ten largest covering about 0.13%. Sequencing was performed on naive CD4+ T cells sorted from blood. Regarding subset: CD45RA+ positively selected. These receptors came from a man in his late teens or twenties in good health.

The chain links TRBV18 to TRBJ2-7; D is unclear. This CDR3 has 13 amino acids. Germline V lookup: CDR1 KGHSH, CDR2 LQKENI. V was shortened by 0 bases and J by 5 bases, with 8 bases between the two germline ends. DNA of the CDR3: TGTGCCAGCTCACCACCAATCAGGAACGAGCAGTACTTC. Protein product: CASSPPIRNEQYF. Using reference TRBV18 and TRBJ2-7 for the parts outside the CDR3, the full variable domain is NAGVMQNPRHLVRRRGQEARLRCSPMKGHSHVYWYRQLPEEGLKFMVYLQKENIIDESGMPKERFSAEFPKEGPSILRIQQVVRGDSAAYFCASSPPIRNEQYFGPGTRLTVT.

V and J are TRBV28 and TRBJ2-3; TRBD2 agrees at 10 bases. V dropped 5 bases and J dropped 14; count of bases not matched to a gene: 10. Germline values: CDR1 MDHEN, CDR2 SYDVKM. This CDR3 region has 13 residues. The CDR3 reads CASSRLAGDLWYF. The CDR3 DNA reads TGTGCCAGCAGTAGGCTAGCGGGGGACCTATGGTATTTT.

This clone was recorded once. V gene TRBV12-5 combines with J gene TRBJ1-1; 7 positions agree with TRBD1. Germline V gives CDR1 LGHNT, CDR2 FRNRAP. The CDR3 loop spans 14 amino acids. V was clipped by 4 bases and J by 1 base; unmatched bases: 3. CDR3 nucleotides: TGTGCTAGTGGTTCGAACAGGGGGAACACTGAAGCTTTCTTT. It encodes CASGSNRGNTEAFF.

About this clone: This specimen includes other DNA sequences encoding the same CDR3. The rearrangement uses TRBV30 and TRBJ1-5, with D unclear. Trimming left V 0 bases short and J 3 bases short, with 9 bases between. The CDR3 loop spans 14 amino acids. The germline V gene has CDR1 GTSNPN and CDR2 SVGIG (reference sequence). In nucleotides, the CDR3 is TGTGCCTGGAGTGTGGGCGGCCTCAATCAGCCCCAGCATTTT. Translation gives CAWSVGGLNQPQHF.

V is TRBV7-2 and J is TRBJ2-3; D uncertain. The CDR3 runs 15 residues. CDR1 SGHTA and CDR2 FQGNSA come from the germline V gene. Trimming removed 5 bases from V and 4 bases from J, with 16 bases in between. The CDR3 DNA follows: TGTGCCAGCAGCCTATATTCGAGGCAAGCAGATACGCAGTATTTT. It specifies CASSLYSRQADTQYF.